The rows below give T cell receptor beta chains drawn from one sample of a study of blood T cell repertoires in COVID-19. Method: immunoSEQ multiplex PCR; TCRdb's copy keeps in-frame clones and lacks some. The sample lists about 46,000 clones, 86% occurring once. Sequences were obtained from peripheral blood. These receptors all come from a man aged 60 to 75 with acute or convalescent COVID-19. Each CDR3 is given with its conserved first and last residue. The D gene is left open where the match is weak. Size is omitted from some rows. Given values are once, few, many or a class for expanded clones.

j_call	cdr3_length	d_call	clone_size	v_call	cdr3_nt	cdr3_aa
TRBJ2-1	15	TRBD2	once	TRBV7-2	TGTGCCAGCAGCTTAGCCGGGACTAGAAGGGATGAGCAGTTCTTC	CASSLAGTRRDEQFF
TRBJ2-3	14	-	-	TRBV14	TGTGCCAGCAGCCGGGGACTGAACACAGATACGCAGTATTTT	CASSRGLNTDTQYF
TRBJ2-5	16	TRBD2	-	TRBV4-2	TGTGCCAGCAGCCAAGAGGAAGGCGGGGGGGCAGAGACCCAGTACTTC	CASSQEEGGGAETQYF
TRBJ2-3	19	TRBD2	few	TRBV27	TGTGCCAGCAGTTTACGACGTCAAGTACTAGCGGGAGGAACAGATACGCAGTATTTT	CASSLRRQVLAGGTDTQYF
TRBJ2-2	16	-	-	TRBV9	TGTGCCAGCAGCGTAGAATGGGGCAGGAACACCGGGGAGCTGTTTTTT	CASSVEWGRNTGELFF
TRBJ1-1	20	TRBD1	-	TRBV10-3	TGTGCCATCAGCGTTAAAGTAGGTGGACAGGGGTCCTCCATGAACACTGAAGCTTTCTTT	CAISVKVGGQGSSMNTEAFF
TRBJ2-2	15	-	-	TRBV18	TGTGCCAGCTCACCCGGGACTGCGAACACCGGGGAGCTGTTTTTT	CASSPGTANTGELFF
TRBJ2-2	15	-	once	TRBV5-1	TGCGCCAGCAGCTTGGGGGCCCCGAACACCGGGGAGCTGTTTTTT	CASSLGAPNTGELFF
TRBJ2-1	14	-	-	TRBV29-1	TGCAGCGTTGGCTTCGGGTCGGGATACAATGAGCAGTTCTTC	CSVGFGSGYNEQFF
TRBJ2-2	18	TRBD2	-	TRBV19	TGTGCCAGTAGTGAAGTGCCCCCGGGACTAGCAACCCCCGGGGAGCTGTTTTTT	CASSEVPPGLATPGELFF
TRBJ1-1	12	TRBD1	-	TRBV29-1	TGCAGCGTTGAAGTGCCAGGGGGCGAAGCTTTCTTT	CSVEVPGGEAFF
TRBJ1-2	14	TRBD1	once	TRBV5-1	TGCGCCAGCAGCTGGGGGACAGCTAACTATGGCTACACCTTC	CASSWGTANYGYTF
TRBJ2-2	14	TRBD2	few	TRBV9	TGTGCCAGCAGCGTAGACGGGAGGACCGGGGAGCTGTTTTTT	CASSVDGRTGELFF
TRBJ1-1	13	-	-	TRBV24-1	TGTGCCACCAGTGATTCACAGGTCACTGAAGCTTTCTTT	CATSDSQVTEAFF
TRBJ2-1	16	-	-	TRBV15	TGTGCCACCAGCAGAGATACAGGAAGCTCCTACAATGAGCAGTTCTTC	CATSRDTGSSYNEQFF
TRBJ1-2	11	-	-	TRBV12-5	TGTGCTAGTGGTTCTCCCGACAGTCCTTACTTC	CASGSPDSPYF
TRBJ1-5	16	-	-	TRBV4-1	TGCGCCAGCAGCCAAGCGTCGCGGCTCTTTAATCAGCCCCAGCATTTT	CASSQASRLFNQPQHF
TRBJ1-2	15	-	-	TRBV4-2	TGTGCCAGCAGCCGGGAGGCCGGGACCGGATTTTGGATGTCCTTC	CASSREAGTGFWMSF
TRBJ1-2	13	-	few	TRBV12-3/TRBV12-4	TGTGCCAGCAGTTTGGCGGGGTTGGATGGCTACACCTTC	CASSLAGLDGYTF
TRBJ2-5	16	-	-	TRBV4-1	TGCGCCAGCAGCCAGCCTAAAGGGGCTTACTCGGAGACCCAGTACTTC	CASSQPKGAYSETQYF
TRBJ2-1	15	TRBD2	-	TRBV5-5	TGTGCCAGCAGCTCCCAGGGACTAGCCAACAATGAGCAGTTCTTC	CASSSQGLANNEQFF
TRBJ2-7	17	-	-	TRBV5-1	TGCGCCAGCAGCTTGGCCAACCAGTGGGGCATTGGCTACGAGCAGTACTTC	CASSLANQWGIGYEQYF